This is a list of T cell receptor beta chains from one sample in a study of blood T cell repertoires in COVID-19. Method: immunoSEQ multiplex PCR; TCRdb's copy keeps in-frame clones and lacks some. The sample has about 350,000 clones, more than 70% seen once; the top ten hold approximately 1%. Sequencing was performed on PBMCs or T cells enriched from blood (not recorded which). These TCRs come from a woman in her thirties who had been exposed to COVID-19. CDR3s include the opening cysteine and the closing phenylalanine or tryptophan. Fields, in order: clone size, D gene, J gene, V gene, CDR3 DNA, CDR3 protein. The D gene is left open where the match is weak. The size entry is marked missing in some rows and otherwise reads once, few, many or a size class.

clone_size: NA; d_call: NA; j_call: TRBJ2-7; v_call: TRBV27; cdr3_nt: TGTGCCAGCAGTTTCGGGGAGTACTACGAGCAGTACTTC; cdr3_aa: CASSFGEYYEQYF
clone_size: NA; d_call: TRBD2; j_call: TRBJ2-3; v_call: TRBV7-9; cdr3_nt: TGTGCCAGCAGATTCGGGACTATGGTACACACAGATACGCAGTATTTT; cdr3_aa: CASRFGTMVHTDTQYF
clone_size: few; d_call: TRBD2; j_call: TRBJ2-7; v_call: TRBV5-1; cdr3_nt: TGCGCCAGCAGCCTAGGAGCTAGCGGGAGCTCCTACGAGCAGTACTTC; cdr3_aa: CASSLGASGSSYEQYF
clone_size: NA; d_call: NA; j_call: TRBJ2-2; v_call: TRBV28; cdr3_nt: TGTGCCAGCACCAGAAACACCGGGGAGCTGTTTTTT; cdr3_aa: CASTRNTGELFF
clone_size: NA; d_call: TRBD2; j_call: TRBJ2-3; v_call: TRBV11-2; cdr3_nt: TGTGCCAGCAGCTTAGATGGTTTATCGGGCCTAGCGGGAGTTACAGATACGCAGTATTTT; cdr3_aa: CASSLDGLSGLAGVTDTQYF
clone_size: NA; d_call: NA; j_call: TRBJ1-6; v_call: TRBV12-5; cdr3_nt: TGTGCTAGTGGTTTGGTACTGGGGGGGCTGGTCCACTTT; cdr3_aa: CASGLVLGGLVHF
clone_size: NA; d_call: TRBD2; j_call: TRBJ2-5; v_call: TRBV3-1/TRBV3-2; cdr3_nt: TGTGCCAGCAGCCTAGGGGGACTAGCGGGAGAAGAGACCCAGTACTTC; cdr3_aa: CASSLGGLAGEETQYF
clone_size: NA; d_call: NA; j_call: TRBJ1-6; v_call: TRBV5-1; cdr3_nt: TGCGCCAGCAGCAAACGCCCGGTAGGGGTTAGCTCCTATAATTCACCCCTCCACTTT; cdr3_aa: CASSKRPVGVSSYNSPLHF
clone_size: few; d_call: TRBD1; j_call: TRBJ1-2; v_call: TRBV27; cdr3_nt: TGTGCCAGCAGTTTATCGTACCAGGGGGCTTCTGGCTACACCTTC; cdr3_aa: CASSLSYQGASGYTF
clone_size: NA; d_call: TRBD1; j_call: TRBJ2-7; v_call: TRBV28; cdr3_nt: TGTGCCAGCAGTCCCCCCGGACAGGGGGCTGACGAGCAGTACTTC; cdr3_aa: CASSPPGQGADEQYF
clone_size: NA; d_call: NA; j_call: TRBJ1-3; v_call: TRBV18; cdr3_nt: TGTGCCAGCTCACCTGGGAGCCGGGAGGACACCATATATTTT; cdr3_aa: CASSPGSREDTIYF
clone_size: NA; d_call: TRBD1; j_call: TRBJ1-2; v_call: TRBV5-1; cdr3_nt: TGCGCCAGCAGCTCAGACTCCGGGACAGGGGTTGTTGGCTACACCTTC; cdr3_aa: CASSSDSGTGVVGYTF
clone_size: NA; d_call: TRBD1; j_call: TRBJ2-1; v_call: TRBV10-3; cdr3_nt: TGTGCCATCCGACCGGGGCCTACTACAGGGGGCACCTACAATGAGCAGTTCTTC; cdr3_aa: CAIRPGPTTGGTYNEQFF
clone_size: few; d_call: NA; j_call: TRBJ2-1; v_call: TRBV18; cdr3_nt: TGTGCCAGCTCACCACCCCTAAGGACTACGAACAATGAGCAGTTCTTC; cdr3_aa: CASSPPLRTTNNEQFF
clone_size: NA; d_call: NA; j_call: TRBJ2-2; v_call: TRBV3-1/TRBV3-2; cdr3_nt: TGTGCCAGCTCCCGGTCGGCTGCGAGGCCCACGAACACCGGGGAGCTGTTTTTT; cdr3_aa: CASSRSAARPTNTGELFF
clone_size: NA; d_call: NA; j_call: TRBJ2-7; v_call: TRBV11-2; cdr3_nt: TGTGCCAGCAGCTTACGGACTGCCCACATCTCCTACGAGCAGTACTTC; cdr3_aa: CASSLRTAHISYEQYF
clone_size: NA; d_call: NA; j_call: TRBJ2-2; v_call: TRBV6-5; cdr3_nt: TGTGCCAGCAGTTTAAGCTTAGTGTCCGGGGAGCTGTTTTTT; cdr3_aa: CASSLSLVSGELFF
clone_size: NA; d_call: TRBD1; j_call: TRBJ2-5; v_call: TRBV28; cdr3_nt: TGTGCCAGCAGTTTACCGACAGGGGGCCGAAAGACCCAGTACTTC; cdr3_aa: CASSLPTGGRKTQYF
clone_size: NA; d_call: TRBD1; j_call: TRBJ1-4; v_call: TRBV28; cdr3_nt: TGTGCCAGCAGAAGGACAGGGACTGAAAAACTGTTTTTT; cdr3_aa: CASRRTGTEKLFF
clone_size: NA; d_call: NA; j_call: TRBJ2-7; v_call: TRBV19; cdr3_nt: TGTGCCAGTAGTCTCAGCGGTTACACGGGGGAGCAGTACTTC; cdr3_aa: CASSLSGYTGEQYF
clone_size: NA; d_call: TRBD1; j_call: TRBJ2-7; v_call: TRBV7-6; cdr3_nt: TGTGCCAGCAGCCCAGACAGGGTTTCCTACGAGCAGTACTTC; cdr3_aa: CASSPDRVSYEQYF
clone_size: NA; d_call: TRBD1; j_call: TRBJ1-6; v_call: TRBV5-6; cdr3_nt: TGTGCCAGCAGCGGGACAGGGTCTTCACCCCTCCACTTT; cdr3_aa: CASSGTGSSPLHF
clone_size: NA; d_call: NA; j_call: TRBJ2-5; v_call: TRBV5-8; cdr3_nt: TGTGCCAGCAGCCCCGGCAGCGTCCAAGAGACCCAGTACTTC; cdr3_aa: CASSPGSVQETQYF
clone_size: NA; d_call: TRBD1; j_call: TRBJ2-1; v_call: TRBV6-2/TRBV6-3; cdr3_nt: TGTGCCAGCTGCCACCTCCCGGGACAGGGGGCAGGAACGAGAAACAATGAGCAGTTCTTC; cdr3_aa: CASCHLPGQGAGTRNNEQFF
clone_size: once; d_call: TRBD1; j_call: TRBJ1-4; v_call: TRBV28; cdr3_nt: TGTGCCAGCAGTTTTTTCGGACAGGGGCTTATTTATGAAAAACTGTTTTTT; cdr3_aa: CASSFFGQGLIYEKLFF
clone_size: NA; d_call: NA; j_call: TRBJ2-1; v_call: TRBV5-1; cdr3_nt: TGCGCCAGCAGAGAGGATGAGCAGTTCTTC; cdr3_aa: CASREDEQFF
clone_size: NA; d_call: TRBD1; j_call: TRBJ1-4; v_call: TRBV5-1; cdr3_nt: TGCGCCAGCACCAGGGGGGCATCGGGTGAAAAACTGTTTTTT; cdr3_aa: CASTRGASGEKLFF
clone_size: NA; d_call: TRBD2; j_call: TRBJ2-1; v_call: TRBV15; cdr3_nt: TGTGCCACCAGCAGAGACCTAGCGGCTAACAATGAGCAGTTCTTC; cdr3_aa: CATSRDLAANNEQFF